One and the same sample provided the 16 T cell receptor beta chains below, sequenced in a study of regulatory T cells in long-lasting Graves disease. CDR3-region Arm-PCR and iRepertoire HTBI primers produced the TCR beta libraries. TCRdb redid the calling of the multiplex PCR reads with MiXCR, one entry per CDR3 protein. The table shows 440,000 or so distinct CDR3 sequences, with roughly 15% occurring only once. Time point described: newly diagnosed GD, antithyroid drugs for less than 3 months. The TCR library was prepared using RNA isolated from PBMCs. These data are also associated with another study on T cells in Graves' hyperthyroidism and ophthalmopathy.

Sequences were derived from peripheral blood mononuclear cells (PBMCs), sampled at new diagnosis, from a patient treated with antithyroid drugs. Receptor source: a woman in her twenties or thirties with Graves disease.

This clonotype was counted ten times or more. This chain links TRBV14 with TRBJ2-5; D is possibly TRBD2 (6 bases). Per the germline V gene, CDR1 is SGHDN and CDR2 is FVKESK. The CDR3 length is 14 residues. Trimming pared 4 bases from V and 7 bases from J, leaving 16 bases between. This chain's CDR3 is CASSPRRGEGTQYF. The CDR3, as DNA: TGTGCCAGCAGCCCCCGGAGGGGTGAGGGGACCCAGTACTTC.

This clonotype was seen repeatedly, ten times or more. The chain carries TRBV5-6 and TRBJ1-1, with 9 bases matching TRBD1. V lost 1 base, J lost 4 bases, and 5 bases stayed unmatched. Germline CDR1 SGHDT, CDR2 YYEEEE. CDR3 length: 15 amino acids. CDR3 DNA: TGTGCCAGCAGCTTGATCGACAGGGGGGGCACTGAAGCTTTCTTT. Translating gives CASSLIDRGGTEAFF.

As to this clonotype: A much larger clone differs by one base, so this may be a read error. The chain combines TRBV18 with TRBJ1-5, with D possibly being TRBD1 (6 bases). Trimming pared 2 bases from V and 15 bases from J, leaving 17 bases between. There are 13 residues in the CDR3. CDR1 and CDR2 from the germline V gene are KGHSH and LQKENI. CDR3: CASSPDRWQAPHF. CDR3 coding DNA: TGTGCCAGCTCACCAGACAGGTGGCAGGCCCCGCATTTT.

J is TRBJ1-1 and V is TRBV25-1, with D unresolved. V was pared by 6 bases and J by 5 bases, with 16 bases between. The CDR3 length is 14 residues. Germline V lookup: CDR1 MGHDK, CDR2 SYGVNS. CDR3: CASSQDGRRTEAFF. CDR3 bases: TGTGCCAGCAGCCAAGATGGCAGGCGTACTGAAGCTTTCTTT.

This clonotype was detected ten times or more. The chain joins TRBV11-2 to TRBJ2-7; tentatively, D is TRBD2 (5 bases). Germline V gene lookup returns CDR1 SGHAT and CDR2 FQNNGV. CDR3 length: 13 residues. Trimming took off 0 bases at V and 7 bases at J, with 10 bases between the two ends. CDR3 bases: TGTGCCAGCAGCTTAGATCCCCGGAGGGAGCAGTACTTC. It is translated as CASSLDPRREQYF.

This clonotype was observed a few times. The CDR3 sequence is CSAREGHPYGYTF. As DNA, the CDR3 is TGCAGTGCTAGAGAGGGGCATCCGTATGGCTACACCTTC. V is TRBV20-1 and J is TRBJ1-2, with a possible D match to TRBD1 (5 bases). Germline CDR1 reads DFQATT; CDR2 reads SNEGSKA (reference sequence). The CDR3 length is 13 residues. V was cut by 0 bases and J by 5 bases, with 10 bases left in between.

Many counts were recorded for this clonotype. The V and J genes are TRBV7-9 and TRBJ1-1; TRBD1 aligns across 9 bases. Germline V CDR1 and CDR2: SEHNR, FQNEAQ (reference sequence). The CDR3 totals 13 residues. With 6 bases clipped from V and 9 bases from J, the junction kept 8 bases outside the gene matches. The CDR3 DNA is TGTGCCAGCAGGCCGGGACAGGGCCAAAAAGCTTTCTTT. Amino acids: CASRPGQGQKAFF.

This clonotype was detected a few times. This sequence may be a read error, since a much larger clone differs from it by one base. The chain has TRBV7-2 and TRBJ2-3; the D is unclear. The V and J ends lost 5 bases and 5 bases respectively, with 14 bases between them. Per germline, CDR1 SGHTA and CDR2 FQGNSA. The CDR3 is 14 residues long. The CDR3 DNA reads TGTGCCAGCAGCGCAAGGGCTATAAGAGATACGCAGTATTTT. Protein: CASSARAIRDTQYF. Together with reference TRBV7-2 and TRBJ2-3, the CDR3 gives the full variable domain: GAGVSQSPSNKVTEKGKDVELRCDPISGHTALYWYRQSLGQGLEFLIYFQGNSAPDKSGLPSDRFSAERTGGSVSTLTIQRTQQEDSAVYLCASSARAIRDTQYFGPGTRLTVL.

The sample holds a few counts of this clonotype. The rearrangement uses TRBV6-1 and TRBJ2-7; a weak D match, TRBD1 (5 bases). Per germline, CDR1 MNHNS and CDR2 SASEGT. V was cut by 4 bases and J by 0 bases, with 10 bases left in between. This CDR3 contains 14 residues. The CDR3 DNA reads as TGTGCCAGCAGTGTATCCAGGGACTCCTACGAGCAGTACTTC. Amino acids: CASSVSRDSYEQYF.

Note on this clonotype: The junction departs from the called germline gene at one end, perhaps through a read error. The chain uses TRBV29-1 and TRBJ1-3; D perhaps matches TRBD1 (5 bases). Germline V gene lookup returns CDR1 SQVTM and CDR2 ANQGSEA. The CDR3 is 14 amino acids. The CDR3 sequence is CSVRGPASGNTTYF. Written as DNA, the CDR3 is TGCAGCGTTCGGGGCCCTGCGTCTGGAAACACCACATATTTT.

This clonotype was picked up many times. The chain has TRBV12-3 or TRBV12-4 and TRBJ2-5; a weak D match, TRBD2 (6 bases). CDR3 length: 15 amino acids. The V end lost 4 bases, the J end lost 5 bases, and 17 bases lay between the germline ends. DNA of the CDR3: TGTGCCAGCAGTTGGGGGACTGGAGTTAGGGAGACCCAGTACTTC. It codes for CASSWGTGVRETQYF.

The table lists this clonotype with many counts. The rearrangement uses TRBV12-3 or TRBV12-4 and TRBJ2-2; D is uncertain. Deletions cut 2 bases from V and 4 bases from J, with 8 bases between. The CDR3 is 14 residues long. CDR3 sequence reads: CASSLLVVTGELFF. For the CDR3, the DNA is TGTGCCAGCAGTTTACTGGTTGTCACCGGGGAGCTGTTTTTT.

This clonotype came up many times. V is TRBV7-8 and J is TRBJ2-1; 12 nucleotides line up with TRBD1. This CDR3 is 17 amino acids long. From germline, CDR1 is SGHVS and CDR2 FQNEAQ. Germline trimming cut 5 bases from V and 7 bases from J; bases unmatched to any gene: 12. The CDR3 region has the DNA TGTGCCAGCAGCCGACTACCGGGACAGGGGGCAATAAATGAGCAGTTCTTC. Translated: CASSRLPGQGAINEQFF.

This clonotype appeared many times. V gene TRBV30 combines with J gene TRBJ1-1, with D maybe TRBD1 (5 bases). The germline V gene has CDR1 GTSNPN and CDR2 SVGIG (reference sequence). V lost 0 bases and J 8 bases, leaving 10 bases between the germline ends. The CDR3 has 12 amino acids. In DNA, the CDR3 is TGTGCCTGGAGTGTATTAGGGACCGAAGCTTTCTTT. It specifies CAWSVLGTEAFF.

This clonotype occurred many times. The chain employs TRBV6-5 and TRBJ1-2; 7 bases line up with TRBD1. The CDR3 is made up of 14 amino acids. Germline V gene lookup returns CDR1 MNHEY and CDR2 SVGAGI. Trimming cost V 3 bases and J 6 bases; bases outside gene matches: 7. The CDR3 protein is CASSYMRGPDGYTF. Written as DNA, the CDR3 is TGTGCCAGCAGTTATATGAGGGGGCCTGATGGCTACACCTTC.

This clonotype has a count of ten or more. The chain employs TRBV9 and TRBJ2-7, with 7 bases that match TRBD1. The CDR3 has 15 amino acids. After removal of 4 bases from V and 4 bases from J, the junction contained 11 bases not matched to a gene. The germline gives CDR1 SGDLS, CDR2 YYNGEE. CDR3 DNA: TGTGCCAGCAGCCCCCAGCCCGACAGGGAATACGAGCAGTACTTC. As protein: CASSPQPDREYEQYF.